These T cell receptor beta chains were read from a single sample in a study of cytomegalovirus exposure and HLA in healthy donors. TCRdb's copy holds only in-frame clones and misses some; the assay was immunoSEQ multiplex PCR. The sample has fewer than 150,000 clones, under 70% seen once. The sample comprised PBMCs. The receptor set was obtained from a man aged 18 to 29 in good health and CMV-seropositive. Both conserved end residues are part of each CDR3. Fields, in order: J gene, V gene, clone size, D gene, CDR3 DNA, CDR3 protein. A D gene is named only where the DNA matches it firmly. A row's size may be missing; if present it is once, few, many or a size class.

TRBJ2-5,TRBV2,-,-,TGTGCCAGCAGTGAGGTAGGGGTACTCCAAGAGACCCAGTACTTC,CASSEVGVLQETQYF
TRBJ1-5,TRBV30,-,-,TGTGCCTGGAGTCCTCCGCGACCGAGGCAGCCCCAGCATTTT,CAWSPPRPRQPQHF
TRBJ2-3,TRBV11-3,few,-,TGTGCCAGCAGCCGGAGCGGAGTCACAGATACGCAGTATTTT,CASSRSGVTDTQYF
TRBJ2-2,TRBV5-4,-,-,TGTGCCAGCAGCTTGGGGCACGGGTCTACCGGGGAGCTGTTTTTT,CASSLGHGSTGELFF
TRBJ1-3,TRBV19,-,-,TGTGCCAGTACCGGGGGAAACTCTGGAAACACCATATATTTT,CASTGGNSGNTIYF
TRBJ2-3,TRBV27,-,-,TGTGCCAGCAGTACAAAGGGGGGCACAGATACGCAGTATTTT,CASSTKGGTDTQYF
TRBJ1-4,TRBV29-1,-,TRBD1,TGCAGCGTTGACCTTGGGACAGGGGACGAAAAACTGTTTTTT,CSVDLGTGDEKLFF
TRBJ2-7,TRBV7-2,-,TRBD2,TGTGCCAGCAGCCCTCAGGGAGGGCCGGTTTTATCAACCTCCTACGAGCAGTACTTC,CASSPQGGPVLSTSYEQYF
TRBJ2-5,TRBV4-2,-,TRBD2,TGTGCCAGCAGCCTACATGGGGGAAGCGGGGGCCAGTACCAAGAGACCCAGTACTTC,CASSLHGGSGGQYQETQYF
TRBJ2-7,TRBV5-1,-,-,TGCGCCAGCAGCTCAGTTGGGGCTGGCAGGACCTACGAGCAGTACTTC,CASSSVGAGRTYEQYF
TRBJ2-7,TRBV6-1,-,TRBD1,TGTGCCAGCAGTGAAGGGTACAGGGGGCCCGAGCAGTACTTC,CASSEGYRGPEQYF
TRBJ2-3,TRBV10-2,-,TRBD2,TGCGCCAGCAGTGACGAAGCGGGGAACGCAGATACGCAGTATTTT,CASSDEAGNADTQYF
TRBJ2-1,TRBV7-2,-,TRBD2,TGTGCCAGCAGCTCGGGACTAGCCTATTACAATGAGCAGTTCTTC,CASSSGLAYYNEQFF
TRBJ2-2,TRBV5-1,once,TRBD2,TGCGCCAGCAACCCGACCTCGGGGGGGCAGGTCGGGGAGCTGTTTTTT,CASNPTSGGQVGELFF
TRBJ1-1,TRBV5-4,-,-,TGTGCCAGCAGCTTCCGGGGTGGGAACACTGAAGCTTTCTTT,CASSFRGGNTEAFF
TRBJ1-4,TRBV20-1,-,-,TGCAGTGCTGCCCCGGAGGGAAAACTGTTTTTT,CSAAPEGKLFF
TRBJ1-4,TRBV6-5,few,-,TGTGCCACCGGTAGGACTGCTGGTGAAAAACTGTTTTTT,CATGRTAGEKLFF
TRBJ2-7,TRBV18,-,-,TGTGCCAGCTCACCGTCAGCGAACGAGCAGTACTTC,CASSPSANEQYF
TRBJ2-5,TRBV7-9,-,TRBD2,TGTGCCAGCAGCCGATGGGGTAGCGGGGGGCCACAAGAGACCCAGTACTTC,CASSRWGSGGPQETQYF
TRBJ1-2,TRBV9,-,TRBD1,TGTGCCAGCAGCCCCGGCGGGGGACAGGTAAACTATGGCTACACCTTC,CASSPGGGQVNYGYTF
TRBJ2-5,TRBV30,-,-,TGTGCCTGGAGTGAAAGGGGGGGCGAGACCCAGTACTTC,CAWSERGGETQYF
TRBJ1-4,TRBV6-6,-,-,TGTGCCAGCACCAACGATCAGGCGAAACTGTTTTTT,CASTNDQAKLFF
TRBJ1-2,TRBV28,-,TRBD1,TGTGCCAGCAGCCACGTTAGCAGGGGGAGGATCTATGGCTACACCTTC,CASSHVSRGRIYGYTF
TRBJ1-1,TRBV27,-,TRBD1,TGTGCCAGCGGCTCCCGAGCGACAGGGGTCGTAATGAACACTGAAGCTTTCTTT,CASGSRATGVVMNTEAFF
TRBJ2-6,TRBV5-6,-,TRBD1,TGTGCCAGCAGCTTGAGCGGACAGGCTTACTCTGGGGCCAACGTCCTGACTTTC,CASSLSGQAYSGANVLTF
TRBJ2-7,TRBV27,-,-,TGTGCCAGCAGTCGTCCGGGACTCTACGAGCAGTACTTC,CASSRPGLYEQYF
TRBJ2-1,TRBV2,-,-,TGTGCCAGCAACCCCTTAGACAATGAGCAGTTCTTC,CASNPLDNEQFF
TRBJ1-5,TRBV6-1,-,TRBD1,TGTGCCAGCAGTGGACAGGGGGGTAGTCAGCCCCAGCATTTT,CASSGQGGSQPQHF
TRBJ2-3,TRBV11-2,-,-,TGTGCCAGCAGCTTAGCTTCGACAAATGTAGATACGCAGTATTTT,CASSLASTNVDTQYF
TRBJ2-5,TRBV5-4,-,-,TGTGCCAGCAGCCCGGGACTGGACCAAGAGACCCAGTACTTC,CASSPGLDQETQYF
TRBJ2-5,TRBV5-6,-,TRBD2,TGTGCCCGCAGCAGCGGGGGTGCCCGAGAGACCCAGTACTTC,CARSSGGARETQYF
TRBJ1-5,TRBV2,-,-,TGTGCCAGCAGTGAATGGCGGGGGGAAAATCAGCCCCAGCATTTT,CASSEWRGENQPQHF
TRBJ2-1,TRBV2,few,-,TGTGCCAGCAGTCCTCAGGGAAGCTCCTACAATGAGCAGTTCTTC,CASSPQGSSYNEQFF
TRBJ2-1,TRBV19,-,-,TGTGCCAGTAGTATAGCTAGCTTCGCCCACAATGAGCAGTTCTTC,CASSIASFAHNEQFF
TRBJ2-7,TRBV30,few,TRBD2,TGTGCCTGGAGTGTTGGCGGGGGCTACGAGCAGTACTTC,CAWSVGGGYEQYF
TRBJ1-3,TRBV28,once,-,TGTGCCAGCAGTCCGGGCTCTGGAAACACCATATATTTT,CASSPGSGNTIYF
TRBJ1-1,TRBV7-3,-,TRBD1,TGTGCCAGCAGCTTACGGGACAGGGCAGGGACTGAAGCTTTCTTT,CASSLRDRAGTEAFF
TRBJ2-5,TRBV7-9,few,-,TGTGCCAGCAGCTTAGGGAGGGACCTAAAGACCCAGTACTTC,CASSLGRDLKTQYF
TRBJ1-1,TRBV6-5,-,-,TGTGCCAGCAGTTACACAGGGTTTACTGAAGCTTTCTTT,CASSYTGFTEAFF
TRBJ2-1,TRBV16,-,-,TGTGCCAGCAGCCAAGACAGGCCCCATGAGCAGTTCTTC,CASSQDRPHEQFF
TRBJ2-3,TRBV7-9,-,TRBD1,TGTGCCAGCAGTCAAAACAGGGGCGATACGCAGTATTTT,CASSQNRGDTQYF
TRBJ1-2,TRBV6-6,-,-,TGTGCCAGCAGTTCTACGACAGCTAACTATGGCTACACCTTC,CASSSTTANYGYTF